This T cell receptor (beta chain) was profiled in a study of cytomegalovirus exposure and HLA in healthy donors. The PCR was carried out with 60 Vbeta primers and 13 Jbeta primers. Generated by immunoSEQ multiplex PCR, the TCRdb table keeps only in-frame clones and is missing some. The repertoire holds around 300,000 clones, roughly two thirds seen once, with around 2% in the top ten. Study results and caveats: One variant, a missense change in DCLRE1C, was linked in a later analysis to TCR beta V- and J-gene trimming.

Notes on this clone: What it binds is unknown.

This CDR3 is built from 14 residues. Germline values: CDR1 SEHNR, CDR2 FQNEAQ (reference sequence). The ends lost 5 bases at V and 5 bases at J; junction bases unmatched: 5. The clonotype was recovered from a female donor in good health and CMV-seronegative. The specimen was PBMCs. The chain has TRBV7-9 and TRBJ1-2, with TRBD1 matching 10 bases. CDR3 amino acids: CASSATGGWYGYTF. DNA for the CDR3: TGTGCCAGCAGCGCGACAGGGGGCTGGTATGGCTACACCTTC.